This paragraph reports one TCR beta chain. Its target is not known. This sample was taken from a study of cytomegalovirus exposure and HLA in healthy donors. General study findings and limits: It was about 180 TCR beta chains that were listed as cytomegalovirus-associated. For most TCR sequences rarity was the rule, although some public TCRs occurred in many donors.

The donors were healthy bone marrow donors. V shed 3 bases, J shed 0 bases, and the junction held 13 bases outside the gene matches. Per the germline V gene, CDR1 is SGHNT and CDR2 is YYREEE (reference sequence). The CDR3 has 18 amino acids. Primers: 60 Vbeta forward and 13 Jbeta reverse. The table came from immunoSEQ multiplex PCR; TCRdb's copy has only in-frame clones and leaves some out. Of 200,000 to 250,000 clones in the sample, 70% to 85% were seen once. The sample taken for sequencing was PBMCs. V gene TRBV5-4 combines with J gene TRBJ2-5; 8 bases are shared with TRBD1. This sequence originates from a middle-aged woman in good health and CMV-seronegative. CDR3 DNA: TGTGCCAGCAGCTCTCCCTACCCGGGACAGGAGTACCAAGAGACCCAGTACTTC. It codes for CASSSPYPGQEYQETQYF.